The following is a T cell receptor (beta chain) sequence with its context. This entry belongs to a study of CD8 T cells in Susac syndrome. RNA totalling roughly 0.45 to 1 ug underwent reverse transcription with random hexamers. TCRdb redid the calling of the immunoSEQ multiplex PCR reads with MiXCR, one entry per CDR3 protein. The top ten hold roughly 0.13% of the sample, which has 200,000 or so distinct CDR3 sequences, about 94% seen once. V was clipped by 4 bases and J by 7 bases, with 14 bases between them. CDR3 length: 13 residues. Germline V gene sequence: CDR1 SQVTM, CDR2 ANQGSEA. The sample consisted of CD8+ T cells from PBMCs. This receptor was obtained from a human donor with multiple sclerosis. The chain couples TRBV29-1 to TRBJ1-5; D remains ambiguous. CDR3 DNA: TGCAGCGTTGCCTCTGGGTTACGGCAGCCCCAGCATTTT. This codes for CSVASGLRQPQHF.